A selection of T cell receptor beta chains follows, all from one sample in a study of blood T cell repertoires in COVID-19. Profiling relied on immunoSEQ multiplex PCR, and the TCRdb table lists in-frame clones only, not all of them. Among about 220,000 clones listed, approximately 90% were seen once. Sequencing input: peripheral blood. All receptors derive from a woman aged 45-59 years with COVID-19, enrolled during active disease. CDR3s leave out the opening cysteine and the closing phenylalanine or tryptophan.

j_gene,v_gene,CDR3aa
TRBJ1-1,TRBV30,AWSRGGALTEAF
TRBJ2-3,TRBV6-5,ASSRGRGQY
TRBJ2-5,TRBV19,ASSMQGAGETQY
TRBJ1-1,TRBV3-1/TRBV3-2,ASSRTLGGTEAF
TRBJ2-3,TRBV2,ASSARFTDTQY
TRBJ1-3,TRBV4-1,ASSQFPGSGNTIY
TRBJ1-5,TRBV30,AWSQGQANQPQH
TRBJ2-7,TRBV21-1,ASSPPGRGRLEQY
TRBJ1-5,TRBV19,ASSMRGRGGSNQPQH
TRBJ2-7,TRBV12-5,ASGLGSQEQY
TRBJ2-1,TRBV11-2,ASSFETALNEQF
TRBJ1-1,TRBV27,ASRRWGDEAF
TRBJ1-3,TRBV5-6,ASSSGLRSIY
TRBJ1-1,TRBV6-6,ASSYSKQIAF
TRBJ1-5,TRBV30,AWSPGLSNQPQH
TRBJ2-7,TRBV7-7,ASSRFIQGYEQY
TRBJ2-1,TRBV11-2,ASSPGTRGEQF
TRBJ2-3,TRBV6-4,ASSDGRGLTDTQY
TRBJ1-5,TRBV6-1,ASSESGSPGQPQH
TRBJ2-3,TRBV9,ASSVTGTSADTQY
TRBJ2-5,TRBV4-2,ASSQGEETQY
TRBJ2-2,TRBV5-1,ASSARTSGGLNTGELF
TRBJ1-6,TRBV5-1,ASSLDRGNSPLH
TRBJ1-6,TRBV14,ASSQDEAGQGRSPLH
TRBJ1-1,TRBV10-3,AIRGGLGAF
TRBJ2-2,TRBV7-3,ASSLSDRGGTGELF
TRBJ2-1,TRBV3-1/TRBV3-2,ASSQDRGRYEQF
TRBJ1-4,TRBV28,ASRQGWEKLF
TRBJ2-5,TRBV27,ASSLSLGVKETQY
TRBJ2-2,TRBV3-1/TRBV3-2,ASRFPVTGELF
TRBJ2-1,TRBV14,ASSNPGVRLDEQF
TRBJ2-3,TRBV5-1,ASSSSSGGLTDTQY
TRBJ2-7,TRBV2,ASSGVAGRYEQY
TRBJ2-5,TRBV24-1,ATSDLGGSGGPSETQY
TRBJ2-7,TRBV6-5,ASSQEVWNEQY
TRBJ1-5,TRBV6-2/TRBV6-3,ASSFLATGQINQPQH
TRBJ2-3,TRBV30,AWSYEGAIADTQY
TRBJ1-3,TRBV5-1,ASSWGTGEDTIY
TRBJ2-2,TRBV28,ASSIWTSGGHTGELF
TRBJ1-5,TRBV28,ASSPPFQPQH
TRBJ2-1,TRBV11-3,ASSPLRTTAHEQF
TRBJ1-1,TRBV5-1,ASSISGGLGSEAF
TRBJ1-4,TRBV20-1,SASLPGQGIETNEKLF
TRBJ1-1,TRBV3-1/TRBV3-2,ASSQAGTGSDGEAF
TRBJ1-2,TRBV5-4,AATLRDRVNYGYT
TRBJ1-3,TRBV5-1,ASSLAGFSGNTIY
TRBJ2-1,TRBV29-1,SVEERRGTSGVRGGRNEQF
TRBJ2-3,TRBV5-1,ASSLAGPGMGDTQY
TRBJ2-5,TRBV7-6,ASTSLGHRRYQETQY
TRBJ2-2,TRBV5-1,ASSPRPLGDTGELF
TRBJ2-5,TRBV2,ASSGRGGKTQY
TRBJ1-2,TRBV13,ASSLEGGSYGYT
TRBJ2-2,TRBV2,ASSRTEITGELF
TRBJ1-1,TRBV6-5,ASRQTGGNTEAF
TRBJ2-1,TRBV2,ASRGQGAAVQF
TRBJ1-1,TRBV5-1,ASTWGENTEAF
TRBJ1-6,TRBV27,ASSFQPLQGSSPLH
TRBJ2-2,TRBV4-2,ASSQVSGVRAGELF
TRBJ2-1,TRBV6-1,ASSETNRDGEQF
TRBJ1-5,TRBV6-5,ASSSYRGIGNQPQH